These T cell receptor beta chains were read from a single sample in a study of shared clonotypes between healthy human individuals. The assay was immunoSEQ multiplex PCR, and TCRdb's table has in-frame clones only and misses some. The table shows 2 million to 3 million clones, with over 85% occurring only once. The sample comprised naive CD4+ T cells sorted from blood. The receptor source for this set is a man aged 18 to 35 in good health. The CDR3 runs from the conserved cysteine through the conserved F or W. D genes are given only for firm matches. Some rows mark clone size as missing; the rest say once, few, many or name a class of expanded clone.

clone_size,j_call,v_call,d_call,cdr3_aa,cdr3_nt
few,TRBJ1-1,TRBV19,TRBD1,CASSLRQGGTEAFF,TGTGCCAGTAGTCTCCGACAGGGAGGGACTGAAGCTTTCTTT
NA,TRBJ2-7,TRBV7-2,NA,CASSPHGGNSYEQYF,TGTGCCAGCAGCCCCCATGGCGGGAACTCCTACGAGCAGTACTTC
NA,TRBJ1-2,TRBV7-2,NA,CASSLEGFTNYGYTF,TGTGCCAGCAGCTTAGAAGGGTTCACTAACTATGGCTACACCTTC
NA,TRBJ1-2,TRBV7-2,NA,CASSLEGSSNYGYTF,TGTGCCAGCAGCTTAGAGGGCAGCTCTAACTATGGCTACACCTTC
NA,TRBJ2-1,TRBV5-1,NA,CASSLMELSYNEQFF,TGCGCCAGCAGCTTGATGGAACTCTCCTACAATGAGCAGTTCTTC
NA,TRBJ2-3,TRBV2,TRBD1,CASSEVVWDRATDTQYF,TGTGCCAGCAGTGAAGTGGTATGGGACAGGGCCACAGATACGCAGTATTTT
NA,TRBJ2-1,TRBV18,NA,CASSQPSISSYNEQFF,TGTGCCAGCTCACAGCCTAGCATCAGCTCCTACAATGAGCAGTTCTTC
NA,TRBJ2-7,TRBV6-6,TRBD2,CASSSSGSYSYEQYF,TGTGCCAGCAGTTCCAGCGGGAGTTACTCCTACGAGCAGTACTTC
few,TRBJ1-1,TRBV19,TRBD1,CASSSLGQGATEAFF,TGTGCCAGTAGTTCCCTTGGACAGGGAGCCACTGAAGCTTTCTTT
once,TRBJ1-6,TRBV5-1,NA,CASSPESDPGLGAPLHF,TGCGCCAGCAGCCCAGAGTCGGATCCGGGTCTTGGGGCGCCCCTCCACTTT
NA,TRBJ2-2,TRBV6-5,NA,CASRSFPAGELFF,TGTGCCAGCCGTTCCTTTCCAGCCGGGGAGCTGTTTTTT
NA,TRBJ2-5,TRBV19,NA,CASSIGGYSQETQYF,TGTGCCAGTAGTATAGGGGGCTACTCGCAAGAGACCCAGTACTTC
NA,TRBJ2-7,TRBV4-1,TRBD2,CASSQLGLAGDGQYF,TGCGCCAGCAGCCAGTTGGGACTAGCGGGGGACGGGCAGTACTTC
NA,TRBJ2-3,TRBV6-6,NA,CASSYSTLRTDTQYF,TGTGCCAGCAGTTACTCCACATTGCGGACAGATACGCAGTATTTT
NA,TRBJ2-3,TRBV7-2,NA,CASSLNAPSTVGTQYF,TGTGCCAGCAGCTTAAATGCCCCGAGCACAGTGGGTACGCAGTATTTT
NA,TRBJ1-2,TRBV6-1,TRBD1,CASAGQSIGYTF,TGTGCCAGCGCGGGACAGTCAATTGGCTACACCTTC
NA,TRBJ2-1,TRBV2,NA,CASSEVAEYNEQFF,TGTGCCAGCAGTGAAGTTGCGGAATACAATGAGCAGTTCTTC
NA,TRBJ1-1,TRBV6-5,NA,CASADLLNTEAFF,TGTGCCAGCGCCGACCTTCTCAACACTGAAGCTTTCTTT
NA,TRBJ1-2,TRBV4-1,TRBD1,CASSLDRENYGYTF,TGCGCCAGCAGCCTGGACAGGGAAAACTATGGCTACACCTTC
NA,TRBJ1-4,TRBV30,NA,CAWTRRGTVEKKLFF,TGTGCCTGGACCCGACGGGGGACGGTGGAGAAAAAACTGTTTTTT
NA,TRBJ1-5,TRBV7-9,TRBD1,CASRGDRVGNQPQHF,TGCGCCAGCAGAGGGGACAGGGTTGGCAATCAGCCCCAGCATTTT
NA,TRBJ1-5,TRBV28,NA,CASSRGPNDQPQHF,TGTGCCAGCAGTCGCGGCCCAAATGATCAGCCCCAGCATTTT
NA,TRBJ1-5,TRBV27,NA,CASSFRANSNQPQHF,TGTGCCAGCAGTTTCAGGGCAAATAGCAATCAGCCCCAGCATTTT
NA,TRBJ1-4,TRBV28,NA,CAARGTKTNEKLFF,TGTGCCGCCAGAGGGACAAAAACTAATGAAAAACTGTTTTTT
once,TRBJ1-1,TRBV6-6,TRBD1,CASSWTGQNTEAFF,TGTGCCAGCAGTTGGACAGGGCAGAACACTGAAGCTTTCTTT
NA,TRBJ1-1,TRBV27,TRBD1,CASSTYVTGVTEAFF,TGTGCCAGCTCTACTTATGTCACAGGGGTCACTGAAGCTTTCTTT
NA,TRBJ1-5,TRBV2,NA,CASSEATLYRGHQHF,TGTGCCAGCAGTGAAGCGACGCTTTATCGGGGGCATCAGCATTTT
once,TRBJ1-5,TRBV10-2,NA,CASSENSGNQPQHF,TGCGCCAGCAGTGAGAACTCAGGGAACCAGCCCCAGCATTTT
few,TRBJ2-2,TRBV5-4,NA,CASSLGREGSLFF,TGTGCCAGCAGCTTAGGACGAGAGGGATCCCTGTTTTTT
NA,TRBJ2-2,TRBV19,NA,CASRTPTETGELFF,TGTGCCAGTAGGACCCCGACGGAGACCGGGGAGCTGTTTTTT
few,TRBJ2-7,TRBV7-6,NA,CASSLEASAQYF,TGTGCCAGCAGCTTAGAGGCTAGCGCCCAGTACTTC
NA,TRBJ2-1,TRBV10-2,NA,CATNPSGTGSSYNEQFF,TGCGCCACTAACCCCTCCGGTACTGGCAGCTCCTACAATGAGCAGTTCTTC
once,TRBJ1-1,TRBV2,NA,CASSGPGHTNTEAFF,TGTGCCAGCAGTGGGCCGGGACACACGAACACTGAAGCTTTCTTT
NA,TRBJ2-3,TRBV7-9,TRBD2,CASSGAGNTDTQYF,TGTGCCAGCAGCGGAGCGGGAAACACAGATACGCAGTATTTT
NA,TRBJ2-5,TRBV25-1,NA,CASSERRTQYF,TGTGCCAGCAGTGAACGGAGGACCCAGTACTTC
once,TRBJ1-1,TRBV5-1,NA,CASSLEGGGAEAFF,TGCGCCAGCAGCTTGGAGGGTGGGGGCGCCGAAGCTTTCTTT
NA,TRBJ1-4,TRBV5-1,NA,CASRRAGEPNEKLFF,TGCGCCAGCAGAAGGGCAGGGGAGCCTAATGAAAAACTGTTTTTT
NA,TRBJ1-6,TRBV7-9,NA,CASSLGWGQRNNSPLHF,TGTGCCAGCAGCTTAGGGTGGGGTCAACGGAACAATTCACCCCTCCACTTT
NA,TRBJ2-7,TRBV19,TRBD2,CASSIGEGLAGALSYEQYF,TGTGCCAGTAGTATCGGGGAGGGACTAGCGGGAGCTCTCTCCTACGAGCAGTACTTC
NA,TRBJ2-2,TRBV11-2,NA,CASSLDGPGELFF,TGTGCCAGCAGCTTAGATGGTCCCGGGGAGCTGTTTTTT
NA,TRBJ2-2,TRBV7-8,NA,CASSLASSKIQGELFF,TGTGCCAGCAGCTTGGCAAGCTCTAAAATACAGGGAGAGCTGTTTTTT
NA,TRBJ2-7,TRBV10-1,TRBD1,CASSRDRGPEQYF,TGCGCCAGCAGCCGGGACAGGGGGCCCGAGCAGTACTTC